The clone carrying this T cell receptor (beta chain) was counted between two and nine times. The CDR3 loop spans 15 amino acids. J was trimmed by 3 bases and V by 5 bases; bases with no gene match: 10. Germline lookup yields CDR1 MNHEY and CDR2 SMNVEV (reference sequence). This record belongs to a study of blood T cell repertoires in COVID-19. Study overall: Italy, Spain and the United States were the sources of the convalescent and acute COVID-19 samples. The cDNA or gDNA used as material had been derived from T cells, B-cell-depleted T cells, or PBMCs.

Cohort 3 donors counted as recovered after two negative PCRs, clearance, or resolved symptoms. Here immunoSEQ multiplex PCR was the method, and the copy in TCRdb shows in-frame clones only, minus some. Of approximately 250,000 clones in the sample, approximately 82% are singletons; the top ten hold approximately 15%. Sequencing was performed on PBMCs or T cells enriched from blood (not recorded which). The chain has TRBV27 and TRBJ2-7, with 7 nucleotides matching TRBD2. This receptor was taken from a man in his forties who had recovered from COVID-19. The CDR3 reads CASSPRLAGFYEQYF. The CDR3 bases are TGTGCCAGCAGTCCCCGACTAGCCGGTTTCTACGAGCAGTACTTC.